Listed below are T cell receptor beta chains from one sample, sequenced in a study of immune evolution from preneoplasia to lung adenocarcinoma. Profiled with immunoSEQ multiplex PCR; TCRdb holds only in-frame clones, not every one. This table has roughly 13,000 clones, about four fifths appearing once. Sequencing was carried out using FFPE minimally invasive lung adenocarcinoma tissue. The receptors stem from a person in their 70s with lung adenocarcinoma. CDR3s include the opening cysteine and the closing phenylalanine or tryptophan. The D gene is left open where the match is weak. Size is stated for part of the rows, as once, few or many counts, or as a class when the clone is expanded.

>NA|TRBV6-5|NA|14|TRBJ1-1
CASSSLGLNTEAFF
TGTGCCAGCAGTTCATTGGGGCTGAACACTGAAGCTTTCTTT
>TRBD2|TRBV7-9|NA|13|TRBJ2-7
CASSRTSGYEQYF
TGTGCCAGCAGCCGGACTAGCGGCTACGAGCAGTACTTC
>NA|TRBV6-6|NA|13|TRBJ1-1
CASTGWGGTEAFF
TGTGCCAGCACTGGTTGGGGGGGGACTGAAGCTTTCTTT
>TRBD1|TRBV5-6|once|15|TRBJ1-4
CASSFRDRTNEKLFF
TGTGCCAGCAGCTTCCGGGACAGGACTAATGAAAAACTGTTTTTT
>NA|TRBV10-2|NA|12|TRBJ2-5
CASSVVQGTQYF
TGCGCCAGCAGTGTTGTGCAGGGGACCCAGTACTTC
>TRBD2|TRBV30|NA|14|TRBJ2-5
CAWSLTSAIHNQYF
TGTGCCTGGAGCCTCACTAGCGCCATCCATAACCAGTACTTC
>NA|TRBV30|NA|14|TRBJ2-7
CAWRMAPATYEQYF
TGTGCCTGGAGAATGGCCCCGGCTACCTACGAGCAGTACTTC
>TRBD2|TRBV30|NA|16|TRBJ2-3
CAFVSGRGLYTDTQYF
TGTGCCTTCGTTAGCGGGAGGGGCTTGTACACAGATACGCAGTATTTT
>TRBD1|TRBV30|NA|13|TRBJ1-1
CAYSGTANTEAFF
TGTGCCTACTCCGGGACAGCGAACACTGAAGCTTTCTTT
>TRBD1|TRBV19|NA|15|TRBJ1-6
CASRLDRAINSPLHF
TGTGCCAGTAGACTGGACAGGGCGATAAATTCACCCCTCCACTTT
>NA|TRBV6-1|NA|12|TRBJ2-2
CASRQESGELFF
TGTGCCAGCAGACAGGAAAGCGGGGAGCTGTTTTTT